This is a list of T cell receptor beta chains from one sample in a study of shared clonotypes between healthy human individuals. This table comes from immunoSEQ multiplex PCR, and its TCRdb copy is limited to in-frame clones, with some not included. The sample holds about 2.1 million clones; about 94% are singletons and the top ten take roughly 1.7%. Sequenced: naive CD8+ T cells from PBMCs. The receptors shown here come from a man aged 18-30 years in good health. Some clones in this sample may be carry-over from other donors' samples. Each CDR3 is given with its conserved first and last residue. For some rows the clone size is stated as once, few or many, or as a class when expanded; others skip it.

>TRBJ2-7|TRBV2|-
CASSEARGFSYEQYF
>TRBJ2-1|TRBV28|-
CASSFVTGGDRISSMHSLYNEQFF
>TRBJ1-1|TRBV5-1|-
CASSYGTEAFF
>TRBJ1-2|TRBV27|-
CASSLSGGASYGYTF
>TRBJ2-5|TRBV30|-
CALGFAGVIGETQYF
>TRBJ1-1|TRBV9|-
CASSIRAANTEAFF
>TRBJ1-1|TRBV19|-
CASSLTGGGTEAFF
>TRBJ2-7|TRBV28|-
CASRDGQGYEQYF
>TRBJ2-2|TRBV28|-
CASSSLIENTGELFF
>TRBJ2-3|TRBV29-1|-
CSVVGGGMTDTQYF
>TRBJ1-1|TRBV28|-
CASSLRHGEAEAFF
>TRBJ2-7|TRBV7-2|-
CASSWNRGVGYEQYF
>TRBJ2-1|TRBV7-2|-
CASSFSSVEQFF
>TRBJ1-5|TRBV7-9|-
CASSQGGSQPQHF
>TRBJ1-4|TRBV6-5|-
CASSYGGINEKLFF
>TRBJ1-5|TRBV6-6|-
CASRPPGQGDQPQHF
>TRBJ2-1|TRBV29-1|-
CSVDGLTYNEQFF
>TRBJ1-1|TRBV11-2|-
CASSKYVGGTEAFF
>TRBJ2-7|TRBV5-1|-
CASSLGLAGAGQYF
>TRBJ2-7|TRBV7-9|-
CASSIKAGQGSEQYF
>TRBJ1-5|TRBV15|-
CATSRDRGDWDQPQHF
>TRBJ2-5|TRBV5-1|-
CASSLRAGGETQYF
>TRBJ2-3|TRBV5-1|-
CASSWPGQGSDTQYF
>TRBJ1-2|TRBV4-1|-
CASSHRGSDYGYTF
>TRBJ1-3|TRBV12-5|-
CASGPPGQEDFLSGNTIYF
>TRBJ1-1|TRBV6-5|-
CASSYAPGGTEAFF
>TRBJ1-2|TRBV9|-
CASSLGGIPKGYTF
>TRBJ2-7|TRBV10-3|-
CAISESSSYEQYF
>TRBJ2-5|TRBV4-1|-
CASSRRGLAGETQYF
>TRBJ2-1|TRBV9|-
CASSVVAGDGNEQFF
>TRBJ2-1|TRBV30|-
CAWSVAGREQFF
>TRBJ2-2|TRBV11-2|-
CASSLWNTGELFF
>TRBJ2-1|TRBV9|-
CASSVFDRREYGYNEQFF
>TRBJ2-7|TRBV11-3|-
CASSDRSYEQYF
>TRBJ2-7|TRBV28|-
CASTGAGSYEQYF
>TRBJ2-7|TRBV30|-
CAWGGSDEQYF
>TRBJ2-1|TRBV11-2|-
CASSSRDSYNEQFF
>TRBJ2-1|TRBV27|-
CASSLGGEQEFF
>TRBJ2-7|TRBV7-9|-
CASSVDRMTSYEQYF
>TRBJ1-5|TRBV4-3|-
CASSQGWGARNQPQHF
>TRBJ1-5|TRBV29-1|few
CSVRETGTQPQHF
>TRBJ2-7|TRBV28|-
CASSSGQGFPYEQYF
>TRBJ2-7|TRBV20-1|once
CSARDLPSPYF
>TRBJ2-7|TRBV10-3|-
CAITETYGLAGGRRSYEQYF